This TCR beta chain was captured in a study of vaccination effects on CD4 cells after COVID-19. The wider study: Two doses of BNT162b2 or mRNA-1273 vaccine were administered to participants. They grew over 1.5 million PBMC in each well, adding around 9 IU/ml IL-2 and 8 to 10 ug/ml peptides. Study-wide findings and caveats: In the late period after vaccination, infection- and vaccine-induced clones contracted markedly.

The CDR3 consists of 12 residues. Looked up from germline, CDR1 is GTSNPN and CDR2 is SVGIG (reference sequence). Trimming took 5 bases from V and 6 from J; bases not matched to a gene: 7. Cells that had been cultured for less than eleven days were the source of isolated CD4+ T cells. From March to December 2020, the person had a SARS-CoV-2 infection that was confirmed by PCR. With respect to this clone: Its antigen is still unknown.

Only in-frame clones appear in the TCRdb table, and some are missing; sequencing was by immunoSEQ multiplex PCR. Of about 64,000 clones detected, about 69% appear once; the ten largest clones hold approximately 20%. The sequences come from CD4+ T cells from PBMCs cultured without peptide, collected before COVID-19 vaccination. The chain joins TRBV30 to TRBJ2-7; the match to TRBD2 covers 7 bases. This TCR came from a human donor who had a prior SARS-CoV-2 infection. The CDR3 reads CAWLRGGGEQYF. The CDR3 DNA follows: TGTGCCTGGCTCCGTGGGGGGGGCGAGCAGTACTTC.